Below are 26 T cell receptor beta chains sequenced from a single sample in a study of cytomegalovirus exposure and HLA in healthy donors. With 60 Vbeta and 13 Jbeta primers, the PCR was carried out. Assay used: immunoSEQ multiplex PCR; TCRdb lists only in-frame clones, some missing. This table holds 80,000 or so clones, about two thirds found once. Sample: PBMCs. All receptors come from a man between 25 and 39 years old in good health and CMV-seropositive.

The V call is TRBV11-3, the J call TRBJ2-5, with TRBD2 matching 14 bases. The CDR3 totals 16 residues. With V trimmed by 5 bases and J by 2 bases, 4 bases remained unmatched. From germline, CDR1 is SGHNT and CDR2 YENEEA. The CDR3 loop is CASSHGLAGGQETQYF. As DNA, the CDR3 is TGTGCCAGCAGCCACGGACTAGCGGGAGGACAAGAGACCCAGTACTTC.

V usage is TRBV6-5 and J usage is TRBJ1-4, with TRBD1 matching over 10 bases. The CDR3 sequence is 15 residues long. V shed 4 bases, J shed 6 bases, and the junction held 5 bases outside the gene matches. Germline CDR1 reads MNHEY; CDR2 reads SVGAGI. CDR3 DNA sequence: TGTGCCAGCAGTTCCCGGACAGGGGGGCATGAAAAACTGTTTTTT. This sequence encodes CASSSRTGGHEKLFF.

The chain uses TRBV4-2 and TRBJ2-1; TRBD2 aligns across 7 bases. J lost 3 bases, V lost 1 base, and 3 bases had no gene match. CDR1 is LGHNA and CDR2 is YNFKEQ in the germline V gene. This CDR3 contains 15 residues. CDR3 DNA: TGTGCCAGCAGCCAAGCTAGCGGCGACTACAATGAGCAGTTCTTC. Translated: CASSQASGDYNEQFF.

V is TRBV6-5 and J is TRBJ1-5; 8 positions agree with TRBD1. There are 13 residues in the CDR3. CDR1 is MNHEY and CDR2 is SVGAGI in the germline V gene. Germline trimming cut 10 bases from V and 4 bases from J; bases unmatched to any gene: 6. This CDR3 reads CATSRDRNQPQHF. The DNA for the CDR3 is TGTGCCACCTCTAGGGACAGGAATCAGCCCCAGCATTTT.

The chain joins TRBV2 to TRBJ2-7; tentatively, D is TRBD2 (6 bases). This CDR3 has 16 amino acids. V shed 7 bases and J shed 4 bases, with 23 bases lying between them. Per the germline V gene, CDR1 is SNHLY and CDR2 is FYNNEI. The CDR3 reads CASIPPETRKLYEQYF. The CDR3 DNA reads TGTGCCAGCATTCCACCCGAGACTAGAAAACTTTACGAGCAGTACTTC.

The CDR3 here is CATREGGGDSYEQYF. CDR3 bases: TGCGCCACCCGGGAGGGCGGGGGGGACTCCTACGAGCAGTACTTC. V usage is TRBV5-1 and J usage is TRBJ2-7; TRBD2 matches at 9 bases. Germline-derived CDR1 and CDR2 are SGHRS and YFSETQ. The CDR3 spans 15 residues. V shed 9 bases, J shed 0 bases, and the junction held 10 bases outside the gene matches.

The CDR3 DNA follows: TGTGCCAGCAGCCCCAGAGGGTCTAGCAGCGAGCAGTACTTC. As protein: CASSPRGSSSEQYF. The rearrangement uses TRBV7-2 and TRBJ2-7, with D perhaps TRBD2 (5 bases). The germline CDR1 and CDR2 sequences are SGHTA and FQGNSA. V dropped 5 bases and J dropped 6 bases, with 17 bases sitting between them. CDR3 length equals 14 residues.

The CDR3 DNA reads TGTGCCAGTAGTATTGGACTAGCCTACGAGCAGTACTTC. Its protein is CASSIGLAYEQYF. The gene calls are TRBV19 and TRBJ2-7; 7 bases align to TRBD2. The germline gives CDR1 LNHDA, CDR2 SQIVND (reference sequence). J lost 2 bases, V lost 3 bases, and 1 base had no gene match. The length of the CDR3 is 13 residues.

The chain's CDR3 is CASSLGRAGEQYF. DNA of the CDR3: TGTGCCAGCAGTTTAGGTAGGGCGGGCGAGCAGTACTTC. V gene TRBV28 combines with J gene TRBJ2-7; tentative D call: TRBD2 (5 bases). V was shortened by 2 bases and J by 6 bases, with 11 bases between the two germline ends. The CDR3 length is 13 residues. From germline, CDR1 is MDHEN and CDR2 SYDVKM.

The chain employs TRBV5-1 and TRBJ1-2; possibly TRBD1 for D (5 bases). Germline values: CDR1 SGHRS, CDR2 YFSETQ. V was shortened by 3 bases and J by 6 bases, with 18 bases between the two germline ends. The CDR3 length is 15 residues. The CDR3: CASSSDMSDLDGYTF. In DNA form, the CDR3 reads TGCGCCAGCAGCTCGGACATGTCAGACTTGGATGGCTACACCTTC.

As concerns this clone: The junction differs from germline at one of its ends, possibly a read error. The chain couples TRBV7-7 to TRBJ2-5; D gene unclear. The CDR3 runs to 15 residues. Per germline, CDR1 SSHAT and CDR2 FNYEAQ (reference sequence). The CDR3 nucleotides are TGTGCTAGCAGCTTAGCCAGGCAGCCTCAAGAGACCCAGTACTTC. Amino acid sequence: CASSLARQPQETQYF.

The V and J genes are TRBV5-4 and TRBJ2-3; weak D call: TRBD1 (6 bases). The germline V and J ends were trimmed by 0 bases and 6 bases, with 14 bases remaining between them. The CDR3 has 15 residues. In germline, CDR1 is SGHNT, CDR2 YYREEE (reference sequence). The CDR3 nucleotides read TGTGCCAGCAGCTTGGAACGTCAGAGGGGGGATACGCAGTATTTT. Translated: CASSLERQRGDTQYF. Complete variable domain (other parts from reference TRBV5-4 and TRBJ2-3): ETGVTQSPTHLIKTRGQQVTLRCSSQSGHNTVSWYQQALGQGPQFIFQYYREEENGRGNFPPRFSGLQFPNYSSELNVNALELDDSALYLCASSLERQRGDTQYFGPGTRLTVL.

V is TRBV2 and J is TRBJ2-7; 11 bases map to TRBD1. J was trimmed by 4 bases and V by 6 bases; bases with no gene match: 8. The CDR3 loop spans 15 amino acids. CDR1 is SNHLY and CDR2 is FYNNEI in the germline V gene. The CDR3 coding sequence is TGTGCCAGCAGCGCCGGACAGGGGGCTTTGTACGAGCAGTACTTC. This sequence encodes CASSAGQGALYEQYF.

The chain links TRBV4-1 to TRBJ1-2; 7 bases are a match to TRBD1. The CDR3 contains 13 residues. Per the germline V gene, CDR1 is MGHRA and CDR2 is YSYEKL. Germline trimming cut 3 bases from V and 5 bases from J; bases unmatched to any gene: 3. The CDR3: CASSQDRQYGYTF. The CDR3 nucleotides are TGCGCCAGCAGCCAGGACAGGCAATATGGCTACACCTTC.

A few counts support this clone. This chain uses TRBV5-6 with TRBJ2-7, with 10 bases matching TRBD1. The CDR3 sequence is 15 residues long. CDR1 and CDR2 (germline): SGHDT, YYEEEE. Trimming at V came to 4 bases and at J to 1 base, leaving 5 bases not matched to a gene. Written as DNA, the CDR3 is TGTGCCAGCAGCCTGATGGACAGGGGGTCCTACGAGCAGTACTTC. It translates to CASSLMDRGSYEQYF.

This clone was counted many times. The genes are TRBV5-1 and TRBJ1-2, with D tentatively TRBD1 (6 bases). With 0 bases removed from V and 0 bases from J, the gap between germline ends came to 12 bases. This CDR3 contains 16 residues. Per the germline V gene, CDR1 is SGHRS and CDR2 is YFSETQ. The CDR3 reads CASSLAIGTTNYGYTF. As DNA, the CDR3 is TGCGCCAGCAGCTTGGCCATAGGGACAACTAACTATGGCTACACCTTC.

Only a few counts were recorded for this clone. CDR3 sequence: CASSFPSDTEAFF. In DNA, the CDR3 is TGTGCCAGCAGTTTTCCGTCCGACACTGAAGCTTTCTTT. The chain is built from TRBV28 and TRBJ1-1; D unclear. This CDR3 is 13 amino acids long. V was clipped by 3 bases and J by 3 bases, with 8 bases between them. The germline CDR1 and CDR2 sequences are MDHEN and SYDVKM.

The chain has TRBV5-4 and TRBJ2-5, with 8 bases identical to TRBD1. This CDR3 is 14 amino acids long. Per the germline V gene, CDR1 is SGHNT and CDR2 is YYREEE (reference sequence). The V gene end was trimmed by 4 bases and the J gene end by 8 bases; junction bases not matched to a gene: 10. Here the CDR3 reads CASSVDRVLGTQYF. CDR3 DNA sequence: TGTGCCAGCAGCGTGGACAGGGTTCTTGGAACCCAGTACTTC.

The gene calls are TRBV29-1 and TRBJ2-7; D perhaps matches TRBD1 (6 bases). In germline, CDR1 is SQVTM, CDR2 ANQGSEA. This CDR3 region has 13 residues. Trimming removed 5 bases at V and 7 bases at J, with 18 bases between. CDR3 residues: CSVRGGVSTEQYF. The CDR3 DNA sequence: TGCAGCGTTCGTGGGGGCGTTTCTACGGAGCAGTACTTC.

This rearrangement joins TRBV9 to TRBJ2-2, with D maybe TRBD2 (6 bases). There are 17 residues in the CDR3. Germline V gene lookup returns CDR1 SGDLS and CDR2 YYNGEE. Between the trimmed V and J ends, which lost 0 bases and 0 bases, there was a span of 12 bases. The CDR3 sequence: CASSVDPGSANTGELFF. The DNA of the CDR3 is TGTGCCAGCAGCGTAGATCCCGGGAGCGCGAACACCGGGGAGCTGTTTTTT.

The chain is built from TRBV4-1 and TRBJ1-2; 7 nucleotides align to TRBD1. CDR1 MGHRA and CDR2 YSYEKL come from the germline V gene. Trimming took 3 bases from V and 4 from J; bases not matched to a gene: 8. This CDR3 is 15 amino acids long. The chain's CDR3 is CASSQEGTDPYGYTF. The CDR3 bases are TGCGCCAGCAGCCAGGAGGGGACAGACCCCTATGGCTACACCTTC.

CDR3 sequence (DNA): TGTGCCAGCAGTGAACTTAGCAATCAGCCCCAGCATTTT. Translated, it gives CASSELSNQPQHF. The gene calls are TRBV6-1 and TRBJ1-5; D ambiguous. This CDR3 contains 13 residues. The germline gives CDR1 MNHNS, CDR2 SASEGT. The ends were cut back, 2 bases at V and 0 bases at J, with 2 bases in the middle.

This clone came up a few times. The chain joins TRBV2 to TRBJ1-3; D not certain. The CDR3 totals 16 residues. Deletions cut 6 bases from V and 2 bases from J, with 17 bases between. Germline V lookup: CDR1 SNHLY, CDR2 FYNNEI. CDR3 bases: TGTGCCAGCAGGGACGTCGGGAGGGCCGCTGGAAACACCATATATTTT. Its translation: CASRDVGRAAGNTIYF.

The CDR3 bases are TGTGCCATCAGTGAGTCAGGACAGGGTGAGAGTGGCTACACCTTC. This codes for CAISESGQGESGYTF. The chain uses TRBV10-3 and TRBJ1-2; 8 nucleotides agree with TRBD1. Trimming at V came to 0 bases and at J to 7 bases, leaving 7 bases not matched to a gene. CDR3 length: 15 amino acids. Germline CDR1 and CDR2: ENHRY and SYGVKD.

The V and J genes are TRBV2 and TRBJ1-3; TRBD1 agrees at 10 bases. Germline values: CDR1 SNHLY, CDR2 FYNNEI. J lost 8 bases, V lost 6 bases, and 7 bases had no gene match. This CDR3 has 14 amino acids. Written as DNA, the CDR3 is TGTGCCAGCAGCGAGAGACAGGGGGCATACACCATATATTTT. Protein: CASSERQGAYTIYF.

The sample holds a few counts of this clone. The V call is TRBV29-1, the J call TRBJ1-1, with D perhaps matching TRBD1 (5 bases). Trimming left V 2 bases short and J 0 bases short, with 10 bases between. This CDR3 spans 14 amino acids. The germline gives CDR1 SQVTM, CDR2 ANQGSEA. DNA for the CDR3: TGCAGCGTTGAATCGTTAGGGGTGAACACTGAAGCTTTCTTT. Its translation is CSVESLGVNTEAFF. The full variable domain, its missing parts supplied by reference TRBV29-1 and TRBJ1-1, is SAVISQKPSRDICQRGTSLTIQCQVDSQVTMMFWYRQQPGQSLTLIATANQGSEATYESGFVIDKFPISRPNLTFSTLTVSNMSPEDSSIYLCSVESLGVNTEAFFGQGTRLTVV.